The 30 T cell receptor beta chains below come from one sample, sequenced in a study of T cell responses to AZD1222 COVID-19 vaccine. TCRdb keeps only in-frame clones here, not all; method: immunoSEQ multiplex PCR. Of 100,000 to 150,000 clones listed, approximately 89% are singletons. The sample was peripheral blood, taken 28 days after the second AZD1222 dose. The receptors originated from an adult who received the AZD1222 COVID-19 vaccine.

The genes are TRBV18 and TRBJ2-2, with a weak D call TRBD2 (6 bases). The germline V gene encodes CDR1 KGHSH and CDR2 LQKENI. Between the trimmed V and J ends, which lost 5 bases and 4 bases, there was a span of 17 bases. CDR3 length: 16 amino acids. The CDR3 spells CASSTREIASTGELFF. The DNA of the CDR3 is TGTGCCAGCTCAACCCGGGAGATAGCGAGCACCGGGGAGCTGTTTTTT.

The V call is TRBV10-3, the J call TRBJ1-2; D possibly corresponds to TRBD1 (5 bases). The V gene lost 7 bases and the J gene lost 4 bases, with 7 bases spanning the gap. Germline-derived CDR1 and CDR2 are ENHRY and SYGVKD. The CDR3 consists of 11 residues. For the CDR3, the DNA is TGTGCCATCATTGGGGGCTATGGCTACACCTTC. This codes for CAIIGGYGYTF.

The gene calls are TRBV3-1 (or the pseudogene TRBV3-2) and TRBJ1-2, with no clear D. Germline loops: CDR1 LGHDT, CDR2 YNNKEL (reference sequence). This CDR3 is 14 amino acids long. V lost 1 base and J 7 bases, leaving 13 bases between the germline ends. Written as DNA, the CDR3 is TGTGCCAGCAGCCAAGGGGCCAGCTCGGGTGGCTACACCTTC. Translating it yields CASSQGASSGGYTF.

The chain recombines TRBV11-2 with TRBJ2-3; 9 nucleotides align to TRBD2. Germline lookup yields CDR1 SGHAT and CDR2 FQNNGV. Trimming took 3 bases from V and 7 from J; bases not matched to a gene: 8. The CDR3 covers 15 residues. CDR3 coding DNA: TGTGCCAGCAGCTTTCAGCGGGGGGAGGGGAATACGCAGTATTTT. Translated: CASSFQRGEGNTQYF. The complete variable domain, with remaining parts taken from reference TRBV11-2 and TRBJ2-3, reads EAGVAQSPRYKIIEKRQSVAFWCNPISGHATLYWYQQILGQGPKLLIQFQNNGVVDDSQLPKDRFSAERLKGVDSTLKIQPAKLEDSAVYLCASSFQRGEGNTQYFGPGTRLTVL.

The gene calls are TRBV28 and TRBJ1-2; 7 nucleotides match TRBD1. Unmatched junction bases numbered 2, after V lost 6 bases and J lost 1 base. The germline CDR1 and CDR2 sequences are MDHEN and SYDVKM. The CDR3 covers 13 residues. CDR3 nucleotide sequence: TGTGCCAGCAGGAGGGACAGTAACTATGGCTACACCTTC. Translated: CASRRDSNYGYTF.

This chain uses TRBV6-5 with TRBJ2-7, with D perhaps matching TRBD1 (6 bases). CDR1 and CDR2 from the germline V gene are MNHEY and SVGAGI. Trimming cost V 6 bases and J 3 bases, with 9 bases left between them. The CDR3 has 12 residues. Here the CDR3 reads CASSWTVYEQYF. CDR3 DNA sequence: TGTGCCAGCAGCTGGACAGTCTACGAGCAGTACTTC.

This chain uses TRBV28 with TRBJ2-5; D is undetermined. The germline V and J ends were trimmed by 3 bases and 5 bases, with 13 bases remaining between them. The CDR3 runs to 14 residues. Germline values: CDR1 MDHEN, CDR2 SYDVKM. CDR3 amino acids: CASSFLVGRETQYF. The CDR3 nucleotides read TGTGCCAGCAGTTTTCTCGTGGGCCGGGAGACCCAGTACTTC.

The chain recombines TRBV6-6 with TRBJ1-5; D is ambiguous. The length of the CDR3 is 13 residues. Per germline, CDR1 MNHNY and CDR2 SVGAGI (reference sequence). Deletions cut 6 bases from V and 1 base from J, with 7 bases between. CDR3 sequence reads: CASSPQSNQPQHF. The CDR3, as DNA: TGTGCCAGCAGCCCTCAAAGCAATCAGCCCCAGCATTTT.

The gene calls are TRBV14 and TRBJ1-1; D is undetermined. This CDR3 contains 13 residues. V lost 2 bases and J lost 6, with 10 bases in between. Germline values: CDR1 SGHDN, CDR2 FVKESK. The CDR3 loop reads CASSQLQVSEAFF. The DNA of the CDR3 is TGTGCCAGCAGCCAATTGCAAGTCTCTGAAGCTTTCTTT.

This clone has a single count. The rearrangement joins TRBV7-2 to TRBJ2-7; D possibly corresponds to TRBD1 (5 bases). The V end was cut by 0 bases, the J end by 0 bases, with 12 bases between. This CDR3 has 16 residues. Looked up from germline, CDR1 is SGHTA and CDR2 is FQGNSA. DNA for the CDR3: TGTGCCAGCAGCTTAGCTGTGGACACCATCTCCTACGAGCAGTACTTC. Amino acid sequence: CASSLAVDTISYEQYF.

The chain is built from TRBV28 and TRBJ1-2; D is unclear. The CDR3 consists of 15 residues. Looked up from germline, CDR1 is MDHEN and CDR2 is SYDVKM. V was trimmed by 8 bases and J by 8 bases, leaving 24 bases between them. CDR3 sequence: CASGGLGPLPGGYTF. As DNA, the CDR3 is TGTGCCAGCGGTGGTCTCGGGCCACTTCCGGGGGGCTACACCTTC.

The CDR3 DNA sequence: TGTGCCAGCAGCCCAGGGAGTGGGGGGAGGGATAGCAATCAGCCCCAGCATTTT. Translated, it gives CASSPGSGGRDSNQPQHF. V usage is TRBV7-8 and J usage is TRBJ1-5; D perhaps matches TRBD1 (5 bases). This CDR3 has 18 amino acids. Trimming stripped 5 bases from V and 0 bases from J, with 20 bases between. The germline V gene encodes CDR1 SGHVS and CDR2 FQNEAQ.

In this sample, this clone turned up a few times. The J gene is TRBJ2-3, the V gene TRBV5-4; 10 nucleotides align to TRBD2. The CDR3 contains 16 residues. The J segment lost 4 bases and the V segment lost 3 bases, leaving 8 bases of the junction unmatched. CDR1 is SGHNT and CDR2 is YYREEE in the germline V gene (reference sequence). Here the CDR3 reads CASSSRTSGRPDTQYF. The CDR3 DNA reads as TGTGCCAGCAGCTCCCGGACTAGCGGTAGACCAGATACGCAGTATTTT.

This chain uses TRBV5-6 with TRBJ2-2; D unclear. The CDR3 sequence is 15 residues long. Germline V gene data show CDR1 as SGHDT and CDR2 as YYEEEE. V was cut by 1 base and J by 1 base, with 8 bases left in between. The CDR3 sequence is CASSLRRLNTGELFF. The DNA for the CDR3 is TGTGCCAGCAGCTTGCGTAGATTGAACACCGGGGAGCTGTTTTTT.

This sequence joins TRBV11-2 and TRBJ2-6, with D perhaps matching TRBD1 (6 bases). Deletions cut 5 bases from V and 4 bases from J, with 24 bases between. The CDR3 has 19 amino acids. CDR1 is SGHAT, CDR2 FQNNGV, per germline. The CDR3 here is CASSPGWGRGGSGANVLTF. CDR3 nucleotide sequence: TGTGCCAGCAGCCCTGGGTGGGGTAGAGGGGGATCCGGGGCCAACGTCCTGACTTTC.

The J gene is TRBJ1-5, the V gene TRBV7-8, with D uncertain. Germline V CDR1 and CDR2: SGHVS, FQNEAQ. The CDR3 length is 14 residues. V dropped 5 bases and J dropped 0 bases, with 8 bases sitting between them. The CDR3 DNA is TGTGCCAGCAGCCCCGCCTATAGCAATCAGCCCCAGCATTTT. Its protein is CASSPAYSNQPQHF.

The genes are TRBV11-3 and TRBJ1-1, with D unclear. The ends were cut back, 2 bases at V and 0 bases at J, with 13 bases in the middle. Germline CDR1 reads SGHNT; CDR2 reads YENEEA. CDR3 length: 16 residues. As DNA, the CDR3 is TGTGCCAGCAGCTTAAAGGTAAGGAGAGTGAACACTGAAGCTTTCTTT. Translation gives CASSLKVRRVNTEAFF.

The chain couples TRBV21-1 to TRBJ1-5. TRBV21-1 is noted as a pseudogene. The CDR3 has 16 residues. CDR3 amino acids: CASINSCSRRGEPQHF. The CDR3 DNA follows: TGTGCCAGCATCAACAGTTGCTCAAGGCGAGGGGAGCCCCAGCATTTT.

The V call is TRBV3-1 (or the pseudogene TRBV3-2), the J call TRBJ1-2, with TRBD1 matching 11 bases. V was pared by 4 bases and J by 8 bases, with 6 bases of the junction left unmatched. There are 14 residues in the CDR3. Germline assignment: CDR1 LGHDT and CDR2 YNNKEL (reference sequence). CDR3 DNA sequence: TGTGCCAGCAGCCCCCGGGACAGGGGGAGCGGCTACACCTTC. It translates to CASSPRDRGSGYTF.

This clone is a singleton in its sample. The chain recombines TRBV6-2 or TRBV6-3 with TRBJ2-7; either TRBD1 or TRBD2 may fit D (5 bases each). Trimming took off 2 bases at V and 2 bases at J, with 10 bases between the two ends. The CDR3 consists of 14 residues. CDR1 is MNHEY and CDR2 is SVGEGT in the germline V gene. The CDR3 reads CASSYPGTTYEQYF. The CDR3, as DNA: TGTGCCAGCAGTTACCCAGGGACCACCTACGAGCAGTACTTC.

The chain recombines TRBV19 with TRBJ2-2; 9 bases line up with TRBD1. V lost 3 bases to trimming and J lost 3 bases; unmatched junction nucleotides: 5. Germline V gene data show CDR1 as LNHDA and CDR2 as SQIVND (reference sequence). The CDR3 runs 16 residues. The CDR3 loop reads CASSITGTGYTGELFF. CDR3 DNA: TGTGCCAGTAGTATTACCGGGACAGGGTACACCGGGGAGCTGTTTTTT.

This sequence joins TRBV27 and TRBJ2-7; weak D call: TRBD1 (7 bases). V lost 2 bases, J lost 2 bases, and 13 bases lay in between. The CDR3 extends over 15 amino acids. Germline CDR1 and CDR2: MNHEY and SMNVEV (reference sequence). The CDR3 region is CASSLLGRGAYEQYF. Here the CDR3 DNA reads TGTGCCAGCAGTTTACTGGGCAGGGGGGCCTACGAGCAGTACTTC.

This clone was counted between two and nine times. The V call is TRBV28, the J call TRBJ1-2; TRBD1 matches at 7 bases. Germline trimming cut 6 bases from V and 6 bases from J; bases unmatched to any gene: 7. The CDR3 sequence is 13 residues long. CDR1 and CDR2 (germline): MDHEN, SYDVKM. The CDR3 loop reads CASRYGTGDGYTF. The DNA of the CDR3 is TGTGCCAGCAGATATGGTACAGGGGATGGCTACACCTTC.

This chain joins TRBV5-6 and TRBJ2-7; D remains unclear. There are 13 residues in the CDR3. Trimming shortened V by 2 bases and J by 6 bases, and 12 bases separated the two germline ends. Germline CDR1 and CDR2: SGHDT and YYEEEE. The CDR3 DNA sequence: TGTGCCAGCAGCTTCGTGCAGTCGCGCGAGCAGTACTTC. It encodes CASSFVQSREQYF.

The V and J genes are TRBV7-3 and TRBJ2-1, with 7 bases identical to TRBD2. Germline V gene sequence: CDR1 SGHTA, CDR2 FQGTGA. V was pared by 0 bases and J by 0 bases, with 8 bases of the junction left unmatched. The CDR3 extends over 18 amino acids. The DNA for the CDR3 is TGTGCCAGCAGCTTAACGAGGCCTAGCGGAAGCTCCTACAATGAGCAGTTCTTC. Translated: CASSLTRPSGSSYNEQFF. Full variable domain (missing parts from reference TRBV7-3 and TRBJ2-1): GAGVSQTPSNKVTEKGKYVELRCDPISGHTALYWYRQSLGQGPEFLIYFQGTGAADDSGLPNDRFFAVRPEGSVSTLKIQRTERGDSAVYLCASSLTRPSGSSYNEQFFGPGTRLTVL.

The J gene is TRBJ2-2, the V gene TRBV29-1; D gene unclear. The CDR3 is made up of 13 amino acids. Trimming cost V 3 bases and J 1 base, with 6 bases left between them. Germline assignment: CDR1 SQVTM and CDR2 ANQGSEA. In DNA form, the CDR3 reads TGCAGCGTTGACTTCCAGAACACCGGGGAGCTGTTTTTT. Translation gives CSVDFQNTGELFF.

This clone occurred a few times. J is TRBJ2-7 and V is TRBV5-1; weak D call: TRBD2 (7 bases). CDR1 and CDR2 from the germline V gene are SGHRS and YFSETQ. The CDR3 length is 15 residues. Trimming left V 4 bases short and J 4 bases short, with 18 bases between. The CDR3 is CASSKSVGGGYEQYF. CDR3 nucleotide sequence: TGCGCCAGCAGCAAGTCGGTAGGGGGAGGGTACGAGCAGTACTTC.

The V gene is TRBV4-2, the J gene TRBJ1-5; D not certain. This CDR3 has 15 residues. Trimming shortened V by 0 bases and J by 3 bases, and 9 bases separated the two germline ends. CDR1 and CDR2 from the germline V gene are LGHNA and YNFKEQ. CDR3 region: CASSQDRFLNQPQHF. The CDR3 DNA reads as TGTGCCAGCAGCCAAGATCGATTTCTCAATCAGCCCCAGCATTTT.

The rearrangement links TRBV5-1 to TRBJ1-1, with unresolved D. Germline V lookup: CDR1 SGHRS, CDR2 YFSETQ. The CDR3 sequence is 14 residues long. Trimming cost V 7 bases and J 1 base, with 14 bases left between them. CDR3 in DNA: TGCGCCAGCTCCTGGGCGGGCCCGAACACTGAAGCTTTCTTT. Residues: CASSWAGPNTEAFF.

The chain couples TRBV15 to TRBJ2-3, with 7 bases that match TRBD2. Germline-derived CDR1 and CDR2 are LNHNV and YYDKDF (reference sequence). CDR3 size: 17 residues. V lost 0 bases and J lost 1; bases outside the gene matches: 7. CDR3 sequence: CATSRDRLAARTDTQYF. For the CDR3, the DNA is TGTGCCACCAGCAGAGACCGCCTAGCGGCTCGCACAGATACGCAGTATTTT.